This TCR beta chain was observed in a study of regulatory dendritic cells for organ transplantation. General study results and limits: Naive T cells showed high diversity, memory cells less, memory CD8+ least.

V shed 1 base and J 2 bases; nucleotides not matched to a gene: 0. This CDR3 is built from 15 residues. Germline loops: CDR1 SEHNR, CDR2 FQNEAQ (reference sequence). This clone has only a few counts. Its antigen remains unknown. The repertoire was sequenced with immunoSEQ multiplex PCR; TCRdb's copy has only in-frame clones and lacks some. The repertoire consists of around 30,000 clones, with roughly 85% occurring once and the leading ten covering approximately 0.094%. This clonotype originated in a human donor in good health. What was sequenced was naive CD4+ T cells from blood. Regarding subset: CD45RA+ naive T cells. This rearrangement joins TRBV7-9 to TRBJ1-5; 9 bases fit TRBD1. This chain's CDR3 is CASSLGTGGNQPQHF. CDR3 coding DNA: TGTGCCAGCAGCTTAGGGACAGGGGGCAATCAGCCCCAGCATTTT.